This T cell receptor (beta chain) appears in the sequencing data of a study of Tregs in tolerant kidney transplant recipients (dated 2019 in TCRdb). Regarding the study in general: The study used TCRbeta sequencing to identify donor-specific regulatory T cells before combined kidney and bone marrow transplantation, then tracked those cells after transplant. TCRbeta repertoire sequencing was used in a few healthy controls to compare several methods for expanding Tregs specific for an allogeneic donor.

The junction carries 17 bases between V and J, which are trimmed by 3 bases and 2 bases respectively. The CDR3 starts with the cysteine, ends with the phenylalanine, and has 17 residues. Left in the record is the CDR3 DNA by itself, 51 bases read in frame from the first base. From a lookup of the germline V gene, CDR1 and CDR2 are KGHSH and LQKENI. For TCRbeta CDR3 sequencing, genomic DNA was extracted from sorted cells using the QIAGEN DNeasy Blood and Tissue Kit. High-throughput TCRbeta CDR3 sequencing was carried out commercially through immunoSEQ, with PCR amplification with bias correction and internal controls included. The original methods were these. Unique productive TCRbeta sequences were defined by CDR3 nucleotide sequence when primers matched and otherwise by CDR3 amino acid sequence together with Vbeta and Jbeta genes. To correct sorting error, sequences shared between sorted populations at a frequency ratio of 2:1 or less were removed; the rest were assigned to the higher population. Sequences were defined as donor-reactive when expanded at least 5-fold in CFSE-low cells versus unstimulated cells and present at a frequency of at least 0.01% in CFSE-low cells. Jensen-Shannon divergence calculated on the top 100 TCRbeta sequences ranked by frequency was used to measure repertoire divergence. For samples with multiple sequencing runs, sorting error was corrected in each run separately before the runs were combined. TCRdb retrieved this table from immuneACCESS and kept in-frame rearrangements only. Not all clones are present; in checked studies, unresolved V genes account for under half, and no reason is known for the remainder. Clonal size and the V and J genes are those of that table, whereas D and trimming came from the DNA. Across this sample there are roughly 17,000 clones, with approximately 80% seen only once. Almost 2.5% of the sample lies in the top ten.

Thawed PBMCs were FACS-sorted into unstimulated Tregs (CD4+CD25+CD127-), CD4+ non-Tregs (CD4+CD25-), CD4 cells and CD8 cells. Prior to Treg sorting, thawed PBMCs were rested overnight at 37 degrees C with around 200 IU/ml IL-2. Healthy control blood came either as purchased buffy coats or from healthy volunteers. Healthy control blood was separated into PBMCs by Ficoll density gradient and cryopreserved, and patient PBMCs were collected both before and after transplant. As regards this clone: Its antigen is still unknown. There are no base qualities to consult, and no much larger clone falls within one base.

What the authors observed across the whole study: Expanding Tregs with activated donor B cells appeared to identify the most biologically relevant and donor-specific TCRbeta repertoire. Biological reproducibility was not directly assessed, although technical replication error appeared to be minimal. The study was limited by small patient numbers, and the findings need validation in larger populations and under other immunosuppression protocols.

This TCR derives from a human donor in good health. The specimen sequenced was Tregs from blood. The chain joins TRBV18 to TRBJ1-5; the D gene is perhaps TRBD1, from 5 matching bases. The CDR3 protein is CASSPAGQASGNQPQHF. The DNA is as follows: TGTGCCAGCTCACCCGCGGGGCAAGCCTCTGGCAATCAGCCCCAGCATTTT. Here the CDR3 is joined to the reference TRBV18 and TRBJ1-5 genes, and the full variable domain is: NAGVMQNPRHLVRRRGQEARLRCSPMKGHSHVYWYRQLPEEGLKFMVYLQKENIIDESGMPKERFSAEFPKEGPSILRIQQVVRGDSAAYFCASSPAGQASGNQPQHFGDGTRLSIL.